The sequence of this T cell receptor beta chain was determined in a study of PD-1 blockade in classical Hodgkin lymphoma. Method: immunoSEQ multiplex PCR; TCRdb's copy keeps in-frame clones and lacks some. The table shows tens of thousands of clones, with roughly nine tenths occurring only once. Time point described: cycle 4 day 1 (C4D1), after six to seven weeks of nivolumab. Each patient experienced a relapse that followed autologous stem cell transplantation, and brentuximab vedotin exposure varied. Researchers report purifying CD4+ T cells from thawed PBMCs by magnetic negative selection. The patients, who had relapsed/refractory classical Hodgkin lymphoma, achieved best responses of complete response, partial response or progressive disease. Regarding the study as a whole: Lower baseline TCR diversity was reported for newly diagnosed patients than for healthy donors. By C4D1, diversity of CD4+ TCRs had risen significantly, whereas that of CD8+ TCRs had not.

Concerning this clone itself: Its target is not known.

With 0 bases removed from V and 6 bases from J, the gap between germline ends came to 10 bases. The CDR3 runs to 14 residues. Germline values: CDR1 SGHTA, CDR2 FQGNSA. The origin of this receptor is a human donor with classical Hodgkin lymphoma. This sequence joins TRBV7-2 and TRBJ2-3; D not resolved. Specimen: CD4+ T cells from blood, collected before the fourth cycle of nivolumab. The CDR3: CASSLAGYWDTQYF. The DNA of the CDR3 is TGTGCCAGCAGCTTAGCGGGATATTGGGATACGCAGTATTTT. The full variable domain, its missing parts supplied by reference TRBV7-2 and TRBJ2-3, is GAGVSQSPSNKVTEKGKDVELRCDPISGHTALYWYRQSLGQGLEFLIYFQGNSAPDKSGLPSDRFSAERTGGSVSTLTIQRTQQEDSAVYLCASSLAGYWDTQYFGPGTRLTVL.